This record covers a single TCR beta chain. Measured with immunoSEQ multiplex PCR; TCRdb has only the in-frame clones, and not every one. The sample has about 230,000 clones, about four fifths seen once; the top ten hold around 7.5%. These data originate in a study of blood T cell repertoires in COVID-19. The germline V and J ends were trimmed by 1 base and 8 bases, with 12 bases remaining between them. The CDR3 is 15 amino acids. Germline CDR1 and CDR2: SGHAT and FQNNGV. What was sequenced was peripheral blood. The TCR was taken from a woman of 80 years or more with COVID-19, enrolled during active disease. The chain joins TRBV11-2 to TRBJ1-6; D remains ambiguous. Here the CDR3 reads CASSLVLTADSPLHF. The CDR3 DNA sequence: TGTGCCAGCAGCTTAGTGCTTACAGCTGATTCACCCCTCCACTTT.